A single sample is the source of the 28 T cell receptor beta chains below, sequenced in a study of blood T cells in healthy people across ages. A second PCR, run for roughly 7 to 12 cycles, used a sample-barcoded 5' primer plus a J-beta primer mix. One entry per CDR3 protein results from TCRdb running MiXCR on the 5' RACE reads. The table records around 990,000 distinct CDR3 sequences, more than 30% of them present only once. The sample comprised blood. All receptors derive from a man younger than 35 in good health.

The chain joins TRBV12-3 or TRBV12-4 to TRBJ2-7; 8 nucleotides line up with TRBD1. J lost 7 bases, V lost 4 bases, and 18 bases had no gene match. The CDR3 is 17 residues long. CDR3 amino acids: CASSYIGTGRSYNEQYF. The CDR3 bases are TGTGCCAGCAGTTACATCGGGACAGGCCGTTCCTACAATGAGCAGTACTTC.

A few counts support this clonotype. The CDR3 DNA is TGCGCCAGCAGCTTGGATGTTACGGGGGGCCTCGGTGGTGAGCAGTTCTTC. Translating it yields CASSLDVTGGLGGEQFF. J is TRBJ2-1 and V is TRBV5-1; TRBD2 is a possible D gene (7 bases). CDR1 is SGHRS, CDR2 YFSETQ, per germline. Trimming shortened V by 0 bases and J by 9 bases, and 22 bases separated the two germline ends. The CDR3 runs 17 residues.

This clonotype has more than one count but fewer than ten. This rearrangement joins TRBV7-2 to TRBJ1-1; 8 bases map to TRBD1. Germline CDR1 is SGHTA and CDR2 is FQGNSA. The CDR3 extends over 16 amino acids. V lost 3 bases to trimming and J lost 5 bases; unmatched junction nucleotides: 11. CDR3: CASSLSVSGTGTEAFF. As DNA, the CDR3 is TGTGCCAGCAGCTTGAGCGTAAGCGGGACAGGAACTGAAGCTTTCTTT.

This clonotype was seen more than once but under ten times. The V gene is TRBV27, the J gene TRBJ2-1; TRBD2 matches at 9 bases. After removal of 7 bases from V and 7 bases from J, the junction contained 5 bases not matched to a gene. The CDR3 covers 13 residues. Germline V gene data show CDR1 as MNHEY and CDR2 as SMNVEV (reference sequence). This chain's CDR3 is CASMPSGGNEQFF. CDR3 nucleotides: TGTGCCAGCATGCCCAGCGGGGGGAATGAGCAGTTCTTC.

This clonotype has only one observation. The chain combines TRBV20-1 with TRBJ2-4; weak D call: TRBD1 (6 bases). The J call may be in error: the DNA end matches TRBJ2-7 better. Germline V gene sequence: CDR1 DFQATT, CDR2 SNEGSKA (reference sequence). The CDR3 length is 15 residues. The CDR3 nucleotides read TGCAGTGCTAGAGGTCTGCAGGGGACAATCTACGAGCAGTACTTC. Translation: CSARGLQGTIYEQYF.

The genes are TRBV2 and TRBJ2-1; 9 nucleotides agree with TRBD2. V was pared by 4 bases and J by 7 bases, with 14 bases of the junction left unmatched. The germline gives CDR1 SNHLY, CDR2 FYNNEI. The CDR3 length is 17 residues. CDR3 DNA: TGTGCCAGCAGTGGGGGCCTTGCGGGGGGGCTTTCTAATGAGCAGTTCTTC. Protein sequence: CASSGGLAGGLSNEQFF.

This clonotype was counted a few times. The J gene is TRBJ1-6, the V gene TRBV27, with 11 positions matching TRBD1. The CDR3 consists of 19 residues. Per the germline V gene, CDR1 is MNHEY and CDR2 is SMNVEV (reference sequence). Trimming cost V 7 bases and J 2 bases; bases outside gene matches: 13. CDR3 in amino acids: CASNINLGTGGTYNSPLHF. The CDR3 DNA sequence: TGTGCCAGCAACATAAACCTGGGGACAGGGGGAACCTATAATTCACCCCTCCACTTT.

V is TRBV7-2 and J is TRBJ1-1, with a possible D match to TRBD1 (6 bases). The CDR3 length is 15 residues. CDR1 and CDR2 (germline): SGHTA, FQGNSA. V shed 3 bases and J shed 1 base, with 12 bases lying between them. In DNA, the CDR3 is TGTGCCAGCAGCTTCCGACGAGGGGGGAACACTGAAGCTTTCTTT. Its translation is CASSFRRGGNTEAFF.

This clonotype has only a few counts. The chain uses TRBV2 and TRBJ2-3; TRBD1 aligns across 10 bases. Germline V gene data show CDR1 as SNHLY and CDR2 as FYNNEI. The CDR3 covers 15 residues. Trimming at V came to 4 bases and at J to 2 bases, leaving 3 bases not matched to a gene. CDR3 protein: CASSVGTGATDTQYF. In DNA form, the CDR3 reads TGTGCCAGCAGTGTAGGGACAGGGGCCACAGATACGCAGTATTTT.

The chain joins TRBV18 to TRBJ2-1, with 9 bases matching TRBD2. The closer fit of TRBJ2-7 to the DNA end suggests the J call may be wrong. The CDR3 is 17 residues long. CDR1 is KGHSH and CDR2 is LQKENI in the germline V gene. Written as DNA, the CDR3 is TGTGCCAGCTCACCGCCCAATAGCGGGAGCTCCTACAATGAGCAGTACTTC. Translated, it gives CASSPPNSGSSYNEQYF.

This chain links TRBV7-2 with TRBJ1-6, with a possible D match to TRBD1 (6 bases). With 1 base removed from V and 8 bases from J, the gap between germline ends came to 18 bases. This CDR3 has 17 amino acids. CDR1 and CDR2 from the germline V gene are SGHTA and FQGNSA. The CDR3 nucleotides are TGTGCCAGCAGCTTAGACTCTGCCCTTCCAGGGGATTCACCCCTCCACTTT. It yields the protein CASSLDSALPGDSPLHF.

As regards this clonotype: One junction end does not reproduce the germline sequence, and a read error may be involved. The rearrangement links TRBV18 to TRBJ1-1, with no clear D. This CDR3 has 12 residues. The germline gives CDR1 KGHSH, CDR2 LQKENI. CDR3 sequence reads: CASAPPNTEAFF. The CDR3 DNA reads TGTGCCAGCGCACCCCCGAACACTGAAGCTTTCTTT.

The chain uses TRBV20-1 and TRBJ1-5; no reliable D call. With 2 bases removed from V and 4 bases from J, the gap between germline ends came to 15 bases. The length of the CDR3 is 15 residues. The germline CDR1 and CDR2 sequences are DFQATT and SNEGSKA (reference sequence). CDR3 DNA sequence: TGCAGTGCTAGAAGTCGGGGTATAAGGAATCAGCCCCAGCATTTT. This translates into CSARSRGIRNQPQHF.

The genes are TRBV13 and TRBJ2-1; 8 bases line up with TRBD2. V shed 5 bases, J shed 4 bases, and the junction held 10 bases outside the gene matches. CDR1 is PRHDT, CDR2 FYEKMQ, per germline (reference sequence). This CDR3 region has 16 residues. CDR3 coding DNA: TGTGCCAGCAGCGAATATGGTAGCGGGATGTACAATGAGCAGTTCTTC. The encoded protein is CASSEYGSGMYNEQFF.

Concerning this clonotype: A read error is possible here, since a much larger clone lies one base away. The chain has TRBV7-2 and TRBJ2-1, with 7 bases lining up with TRBD1. The J call is uncertain, as TRBJ2-7 better fits the DNA end. CDR3 length: 15 residues. Germline CDR1 and CDR2: SGHTA and FQGNSA. The CDR3, as DNA: TGTGCCAGCAGCTTCCGAGGGGGCGACTTTAATGAGCAGTACTTC. Protein product: CASSFRGGDFNEQYF.

This clonotype appeared a single time. V gene TRBV7-2 combines with J gene TRBJ2-3; TRBD1 matches at 7 bases. The germline V gene has CDR1 SGHTA and CDR2 FQGNSA. The CDR3 runs to 17 residues. The V and J ends lost 3 bases and 0 bases, in that order; junction bases with no gene match: 9. CDR3 coding DNA: TGTGCCAGCAGCTTGGACCCTAGACAGGGTAGCACAGATACGCAGTATTTT. It codes for CASSLDPRQGSTDTQYF.

V gene TRBV4-3 combines with J gene TRBJ1-2; the D gene is possibly TRBD1 (5 bases). Trimming shortened V by 1 base and J by 4 bases, and 16 bases separated the two germline ends. The CDR3 sequence is 16 residues long. Germline lookup yields CDR1 LGHNA and CDR2 YSLEER. The CDR3 loop reads CASSQAGTASIYGYTF. Written as DNA, the CDR3 is TGCGCCAGCAGCCAAGCGGGGACCGCCTCAATCTATGGCTACACCTTC.

V gene TRBV10-3 combines with J gene TRBJ2-2; D gene uncertain. There are 14 residues in the CDR3. V shed 2 bases and J shed 1 base, with 5 bases lying between them. Germline CDR1 and CDR2: ENHRY and SYGVKD. The CDR3 spells CAISEIGNTGELFF. DNA of the CDR3: TGTGCCATCAGTGAGATAGGGAACACCGGGGAGCTGTTTTTT.

A single count supports this clonotype. This chain links TRBV12-3 or TRBV12-4 with TRBJ1-4, with D maybe TRBD1 (5 bases). Trimming left V 3 bases short and J 3 bases short, with 8 bases between. The CDR3 spans 14 residues. The CDR3 coding sequence is TGTGCCAGCAGTTTCGACAGCCCTAATGAAAAACTGTTTTTT. Protein: CASSFDSPNEKLFF.

Ten or more counts support this clonotype. The chain carries TRBV14 and TRBJ2-1; 7 bases agree with TRBD2. Germline CDR1 reads SGHDN; CDR2 reads FVKESK. The CDR3 loop spans 13 amino acids. V lost 1 base and J lost 7; bases outside the gene matches: 1. As DNA, the CDR3 is TGTGCCAGCAGCCAAGGACTAGCTAATGAGCAGTTCTTC. This codes for CASSQGLANEQFF.

The chain couples TRBV29-1 to TRBJ1-1; 7 nucleotides align to TRBD1. V lost 6 bases to trimming and J lost 2 bases; unmatched junction nucleotides: 9. CDR1 and CDR2 from the germline V gene are SQVTM and ANQGSEA. The CDR3 extends over 14 amino acids. CDR3 nucleotides: TGCAGCGTATTGAATGCAGGGGGTAACACTGAAGCTTTCTTT. This codes for CSVLNAGGNTEAFF.

This clonotype has only a few counts. The chain couples TRBV5-1 to TRBJ2-1; no firm D call. CDR3 length equals 14 residues. V lost 0 bases and J lost 7, with 11 bases in between. Germline CDR1 reads SGHRS; CDR2 reads YFSETQ. The CDR3 sequence is CASSLAGDWNEQFF. The CDR3 DNA reads as TGCGCCAGCAGCTTGGCAGGAGATTGGAATGAGCAGTTCTTC.

The chain couples TRBV12-3 or TRBV12-4 to TRBJ2-1; 7 nucleotides agree with TRBD2. The CDR3 contains 14 residues. V lost 3 bases and J lost 7; bases outside the gene matches: 6. The CDR3 reads CASSFLGTINEQFF. The CDR3 region has the DNA TGTGCCAGCAGTTTCCTAGGGACTATTAATGAGCAGTTCTTC.

In its sample, this clonotype was seen a few times. V is TRBV12-3 or TRBV12-4 and J is TRBJ1-1, with D possibly matching TRBD1 (5 bases). CDR3 length equals 15 residues. V was pared by 5 bases and J by 3 bases, with 16 bases between. CDR3 nucleotide sequence: TGTGCCAGCAGTCCCTCCGGGACTCCCCACACTGAAGCTTTCTTT. It codes for CASSPSGTPHTEAFF.

This clonotype was picked up a small number of times. J is TRBJ2-7 and V is TRBV6-5, with D possibly TRBD1 on 5 matching bases. Germline values: CDR1 MNHEY, CDR2 SVGAGI. This CDR3 comprises 16 residues. V shed 2 bases and J shed 0 bases, with 14 bases lying between them. DNA of the CDR3: TGTGCCAGCAGTTACGACCGCCAGGGAATCTCCTACGAGCAGTACTTC. Its protein is CASSYDRQGISYEQYF.

The V call is TRBV20-1, the J call TRBJ2-5; TRBD1 aligns across 7 bases. CDR3 size: 12 residues. Germline lookup yields CDR1 DFQATT and CDR2 SNEGSKA (reference sequence). The CDR3 nucleotides are TGCAGCCTACAGGGGTGGCGAGAGACCCAGTACTTC. This gives the protein CSLQGWRETQYF.

The rearrangement links TRBV3-1 to TRBJ1-2, with D unresolved. The CDR3 covers 12 residues. V lost 1 base to trimming and J lost 8 bases, with 8 bases between them. Germline V gene lookup returns CDR1 LGHDT and CDR2 YNNKEL (reference sequence). The CDR3 sequence is CASSQVAGGYTF. The CDR3 DNA reads as TGTGCCAGCAGCCAAGTCGCCGGCGGCTACACCTTC.

V gene TRBV10-3 combines with J gene TRBJ1-1; D is ambiguous. With 4 bases removed from V and 6 bases from J, the gap between germline ends came to 12 bases. CDR1 ENHRY and CDR2 SYGVKD come from the germline V gene. The CDR3 is 13 amino acids. The CDR3 protein is CAISGVPGAEAFF. CDR3 nucleotide sequence: TGTGCCATCAGTGGGGTCCCCGGGGCTGAAGCTTTCTTT.